These 2 T cell receptor beta chains were all obtained from the same sample, sequenced in a study of blood T cell repertoires in COVID-19. TCRdb keeps only in-frame clones here, not all; method: immunoSEQ multiplex PCR. The table includes about 180,000 clones, roughly 88% detected once. The sequencing input was peripheral blood. The receptors here all came from a woman aged 25-40 years with acute or convalescent COVID-19.

The chain recombines TRBV19 with TRBJ2-5, with TRBD2 identical over 7 bases. CDR1 and CDR2 (germline): LNHDA, SQIVND (reference sequence). V lost 1 base and J lost 5; bases outside the gene matches: 10. The CDR3 extends over 16 amino acids. CDR3 amino acids: CASSIGGGRFPETQYF. CDR3 nucleotide sequence: TGTGCCAGTAGTATAGGTGGCGGGAGATTCCCTGAGACCCAGTACTTC.

This clone has only a few counts. This sequence joins TRBV6-6 and TRBJ1-5; D possibly corresponds to TRBD1 (6 bases). From germline, CDR1 is MNHNY and CDR2 SVGAGI (reference sequence). The CDR3 is 14 amino acids. Trimming cost V 0 bases and J 9 bases, with 12 bases left between them. CDR3 coding DNA: TGTGCCAGCAGTTACTCCCAGGGGCCTTTGCCCCAGCATTTT. Its protein product is CASSYSQGPLPQHF.